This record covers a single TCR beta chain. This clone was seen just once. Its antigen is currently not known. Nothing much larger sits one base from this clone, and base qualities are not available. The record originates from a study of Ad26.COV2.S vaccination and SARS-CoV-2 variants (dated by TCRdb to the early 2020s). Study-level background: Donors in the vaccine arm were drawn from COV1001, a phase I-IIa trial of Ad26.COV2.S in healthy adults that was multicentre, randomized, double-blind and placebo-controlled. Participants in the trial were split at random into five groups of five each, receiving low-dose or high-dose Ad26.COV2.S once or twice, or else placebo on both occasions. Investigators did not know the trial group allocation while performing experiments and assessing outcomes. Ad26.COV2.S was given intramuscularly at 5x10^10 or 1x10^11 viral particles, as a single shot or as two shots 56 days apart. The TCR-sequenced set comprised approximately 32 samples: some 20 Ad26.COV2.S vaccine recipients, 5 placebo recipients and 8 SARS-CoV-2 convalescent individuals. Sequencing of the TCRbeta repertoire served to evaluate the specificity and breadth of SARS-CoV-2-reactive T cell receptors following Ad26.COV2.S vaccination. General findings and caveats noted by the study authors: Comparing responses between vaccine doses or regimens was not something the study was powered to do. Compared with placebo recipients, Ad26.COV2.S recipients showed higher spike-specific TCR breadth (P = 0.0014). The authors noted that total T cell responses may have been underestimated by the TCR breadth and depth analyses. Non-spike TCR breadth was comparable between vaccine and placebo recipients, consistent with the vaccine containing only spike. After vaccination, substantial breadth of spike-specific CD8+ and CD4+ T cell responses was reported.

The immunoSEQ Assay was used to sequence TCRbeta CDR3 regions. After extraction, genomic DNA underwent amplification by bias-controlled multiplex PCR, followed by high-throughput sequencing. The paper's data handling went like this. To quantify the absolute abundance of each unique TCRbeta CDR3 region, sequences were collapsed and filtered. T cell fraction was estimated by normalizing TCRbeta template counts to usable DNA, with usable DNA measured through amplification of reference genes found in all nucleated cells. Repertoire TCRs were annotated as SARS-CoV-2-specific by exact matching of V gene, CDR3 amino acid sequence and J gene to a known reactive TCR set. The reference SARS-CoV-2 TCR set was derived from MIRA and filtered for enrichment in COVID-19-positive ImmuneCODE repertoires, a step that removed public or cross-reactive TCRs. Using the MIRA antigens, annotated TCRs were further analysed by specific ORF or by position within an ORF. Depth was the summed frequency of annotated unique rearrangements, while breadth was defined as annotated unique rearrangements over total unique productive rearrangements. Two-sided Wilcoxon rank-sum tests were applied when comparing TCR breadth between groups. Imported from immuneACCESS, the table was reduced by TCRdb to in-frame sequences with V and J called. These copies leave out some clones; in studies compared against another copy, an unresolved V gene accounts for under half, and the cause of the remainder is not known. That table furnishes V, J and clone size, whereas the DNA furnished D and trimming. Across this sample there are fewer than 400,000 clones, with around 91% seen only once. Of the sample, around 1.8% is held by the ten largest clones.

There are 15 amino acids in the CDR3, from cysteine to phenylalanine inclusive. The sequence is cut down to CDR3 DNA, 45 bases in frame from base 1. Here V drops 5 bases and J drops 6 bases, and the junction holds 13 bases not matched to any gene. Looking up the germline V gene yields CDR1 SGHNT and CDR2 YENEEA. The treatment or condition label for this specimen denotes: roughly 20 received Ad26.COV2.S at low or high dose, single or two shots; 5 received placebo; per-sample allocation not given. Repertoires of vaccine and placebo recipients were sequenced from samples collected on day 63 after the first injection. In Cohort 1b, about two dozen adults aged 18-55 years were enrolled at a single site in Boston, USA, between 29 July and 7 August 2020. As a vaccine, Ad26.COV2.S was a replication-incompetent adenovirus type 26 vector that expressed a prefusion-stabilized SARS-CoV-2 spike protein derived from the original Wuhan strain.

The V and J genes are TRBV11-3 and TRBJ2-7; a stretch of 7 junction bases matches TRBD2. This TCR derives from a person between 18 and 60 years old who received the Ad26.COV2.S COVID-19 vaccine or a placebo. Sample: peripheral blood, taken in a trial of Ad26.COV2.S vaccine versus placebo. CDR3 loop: CASSPREGSVIEQYF. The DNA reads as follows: TGTGCCAGCAGCCCCAGGGAGGGCAGCGTGATCGAGCAGTACTTC.